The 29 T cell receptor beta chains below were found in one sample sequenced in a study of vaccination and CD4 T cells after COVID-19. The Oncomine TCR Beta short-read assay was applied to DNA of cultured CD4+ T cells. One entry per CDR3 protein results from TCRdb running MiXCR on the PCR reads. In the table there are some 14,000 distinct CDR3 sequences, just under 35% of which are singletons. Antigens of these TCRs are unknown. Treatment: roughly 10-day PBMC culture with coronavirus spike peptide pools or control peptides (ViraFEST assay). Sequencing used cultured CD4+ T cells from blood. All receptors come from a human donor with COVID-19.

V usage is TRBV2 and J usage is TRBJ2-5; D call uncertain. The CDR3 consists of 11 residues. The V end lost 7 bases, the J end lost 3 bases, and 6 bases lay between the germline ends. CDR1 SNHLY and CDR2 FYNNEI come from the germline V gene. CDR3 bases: TGTGCCAGCACACTGGAAGAGACCCAGTACTTC. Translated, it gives CASTLEETQYF.

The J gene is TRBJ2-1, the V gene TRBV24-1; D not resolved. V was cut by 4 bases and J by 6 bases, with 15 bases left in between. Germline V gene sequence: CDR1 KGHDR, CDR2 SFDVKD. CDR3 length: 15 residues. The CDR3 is CATSDRDGRINEQFF. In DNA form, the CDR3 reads TGTGCCACCAGTGACCGAGACGGACGGATCAATGAGCAGTTCTTC.

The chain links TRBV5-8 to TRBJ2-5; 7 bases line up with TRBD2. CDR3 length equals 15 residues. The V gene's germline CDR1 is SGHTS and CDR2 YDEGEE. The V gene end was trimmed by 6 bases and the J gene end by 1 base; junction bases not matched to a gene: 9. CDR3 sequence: CASTRRGTFQETQYF. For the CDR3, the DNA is TGTGCCAGCACCCGGCGGGGGACCTTCCAAGAGACCCAGTACTTC.

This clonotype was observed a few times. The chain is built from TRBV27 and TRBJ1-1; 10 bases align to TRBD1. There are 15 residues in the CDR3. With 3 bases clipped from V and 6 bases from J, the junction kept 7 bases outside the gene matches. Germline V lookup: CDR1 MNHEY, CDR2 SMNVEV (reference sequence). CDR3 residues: CASSLGQGFSAEAFF. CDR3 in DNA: TGTGCCAGCAGTTTGGGACAGGGGTTCTCTGCTGAAGCTTTCTTT.

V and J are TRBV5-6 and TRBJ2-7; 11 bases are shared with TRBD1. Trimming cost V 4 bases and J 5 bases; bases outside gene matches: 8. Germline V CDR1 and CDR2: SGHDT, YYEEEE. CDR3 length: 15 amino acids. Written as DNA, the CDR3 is TGTGCCAGCAGCGACTTGGGGACAGGGGGTAACGAGCAGTACTTC. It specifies CASSDLGTGGNEQYF.

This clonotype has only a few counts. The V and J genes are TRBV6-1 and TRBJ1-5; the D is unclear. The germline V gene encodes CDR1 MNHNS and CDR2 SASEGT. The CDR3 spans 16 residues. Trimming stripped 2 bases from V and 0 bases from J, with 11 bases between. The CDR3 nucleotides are TGTGCCAGCAGTGAACAGGTCGGACTTAGCAATCAGCCCCAGCATTTT. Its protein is CASSEQVGLSNQPQHF.

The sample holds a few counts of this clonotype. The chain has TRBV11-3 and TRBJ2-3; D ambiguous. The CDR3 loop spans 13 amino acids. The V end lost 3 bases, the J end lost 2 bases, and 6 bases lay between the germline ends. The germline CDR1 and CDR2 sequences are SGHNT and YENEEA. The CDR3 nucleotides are TGTGCCAGCAGCTTTCCAGCCACAGATACGCAGTATTTT. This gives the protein CASSFPATDTQYF.

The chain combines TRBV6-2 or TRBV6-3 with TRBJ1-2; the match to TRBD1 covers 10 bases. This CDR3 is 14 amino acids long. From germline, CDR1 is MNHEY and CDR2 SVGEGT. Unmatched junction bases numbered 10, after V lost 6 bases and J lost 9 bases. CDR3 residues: CASSTPGTGVRYTF. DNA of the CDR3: TGTGCCAGCAGCACTCCCGGGACAGGGGTTCGCTACACCTTC.

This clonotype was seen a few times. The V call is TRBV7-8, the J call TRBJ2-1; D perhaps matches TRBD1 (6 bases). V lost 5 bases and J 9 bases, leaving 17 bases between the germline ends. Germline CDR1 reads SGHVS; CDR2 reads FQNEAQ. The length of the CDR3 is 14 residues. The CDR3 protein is CASSNRESSAEQFF. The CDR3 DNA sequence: TGTGCCAGCAGCAACAGGGAGTCTTCAGCTGAGCAGTTCTTC.

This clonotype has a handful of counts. The CDR3 region has the DNA TGTGCCAGCAGTACTACTAGGACTAGCGGGGGCCCGTACAATGAGCAGTTCTTC. Encoded protein: CASSTTRTSGGPYNEQFF. This sequence joins TRBV6-1 and TRBJ2-1, with 13 nucleotides matching TRBD2. V lost 5 bases to trimming and J lost 4 bases; unmatched junction nucleotides: 11. There are 18 residues in the CDR3. Germline CDR1 MNHNS, CDR2 SASEGT.

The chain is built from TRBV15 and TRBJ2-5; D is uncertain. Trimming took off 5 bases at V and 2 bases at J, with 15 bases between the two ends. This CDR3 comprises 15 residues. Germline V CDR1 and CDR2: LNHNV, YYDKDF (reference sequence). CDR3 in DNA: TGTGCCACCAGCTTAAACTCGGGTCGGCAAGAGACCCAGTACTTC. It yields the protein CATSLNSGRQETQYF. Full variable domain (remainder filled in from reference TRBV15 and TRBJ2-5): DAMVIQNPRYQVTQFGKPVTLSCSQTLNHNVMYWYQQKSSQAPKLLFHYYDKDFNNEADTPDNFQSRRPNTSFCFLDIRSPGLGDTAMYLCATSLNSGRQETQYFGPGTRLLVL.

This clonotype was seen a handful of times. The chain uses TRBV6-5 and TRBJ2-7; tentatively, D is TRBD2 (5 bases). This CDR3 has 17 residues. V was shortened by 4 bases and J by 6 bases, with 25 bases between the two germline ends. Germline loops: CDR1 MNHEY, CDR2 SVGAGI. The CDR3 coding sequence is TGTGCCAGCAGTTTCGAAGGATGGGTCAGGTCTCGGGGCGAGCAGTACTTC. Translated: CASSFEGWVRSRGEQYF.

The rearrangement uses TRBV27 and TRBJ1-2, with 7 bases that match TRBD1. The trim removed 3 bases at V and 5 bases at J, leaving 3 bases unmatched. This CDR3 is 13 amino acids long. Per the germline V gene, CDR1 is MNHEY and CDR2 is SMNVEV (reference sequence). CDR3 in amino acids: CASSFRGPYGYTF. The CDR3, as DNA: TGTGCCAGCAGTTTTAGGGGGCCTTATGGCTACACCTTC.

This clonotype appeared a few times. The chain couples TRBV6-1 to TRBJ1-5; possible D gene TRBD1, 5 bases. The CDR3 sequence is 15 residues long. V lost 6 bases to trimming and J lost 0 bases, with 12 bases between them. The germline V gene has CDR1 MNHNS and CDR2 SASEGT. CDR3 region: CASRSGQLSNQPQHF. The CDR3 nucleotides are TGTGCCAGCAGATCCGGACAACTTAGCAATCAGCCCCAGCATTTT.

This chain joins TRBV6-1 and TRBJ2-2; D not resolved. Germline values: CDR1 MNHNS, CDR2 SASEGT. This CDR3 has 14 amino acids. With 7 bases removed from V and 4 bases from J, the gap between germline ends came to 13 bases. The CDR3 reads CASIHYGFTGELFF. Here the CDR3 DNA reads TGTGCCAGCATTCATTACGGATTCACCGGGGAGCTGTTTTTT.

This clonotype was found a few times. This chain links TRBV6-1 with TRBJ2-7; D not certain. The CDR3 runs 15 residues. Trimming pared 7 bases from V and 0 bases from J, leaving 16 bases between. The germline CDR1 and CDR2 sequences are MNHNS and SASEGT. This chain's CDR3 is CASTPTDGRSYEQYF. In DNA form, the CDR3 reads TGTGCCAGCACCCCCACGGACGGACGCTCCTACGAGCAGTACTTC.

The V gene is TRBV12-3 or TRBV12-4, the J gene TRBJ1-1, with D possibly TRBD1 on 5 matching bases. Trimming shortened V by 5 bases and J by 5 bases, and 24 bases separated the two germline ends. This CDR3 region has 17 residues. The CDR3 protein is CASSAGSWMKTETEAFF. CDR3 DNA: TGTGCCAGCAGTGCAGGGTCATGGATGAAGACGGAGACTGAAGCTTTCTTT.

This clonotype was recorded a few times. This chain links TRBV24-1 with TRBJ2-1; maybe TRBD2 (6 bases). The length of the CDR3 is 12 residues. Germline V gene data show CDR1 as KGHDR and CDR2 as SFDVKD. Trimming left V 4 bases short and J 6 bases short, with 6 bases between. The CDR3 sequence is CATSEGLNEQFF. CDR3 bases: TGTGCCACCAGTGAGGGACTCAATGAGCAGTTCTTC.

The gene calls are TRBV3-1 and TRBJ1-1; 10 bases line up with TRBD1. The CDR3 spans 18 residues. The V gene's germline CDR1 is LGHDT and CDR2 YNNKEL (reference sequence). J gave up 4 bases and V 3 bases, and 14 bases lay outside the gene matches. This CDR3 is CASSQVSGTGVAGTEAFF. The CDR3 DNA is TGTGCCAGCAGCCAGGTTTCCGGGACAGGGGTCGCGGGCACTGAAGCTTTCTTT.

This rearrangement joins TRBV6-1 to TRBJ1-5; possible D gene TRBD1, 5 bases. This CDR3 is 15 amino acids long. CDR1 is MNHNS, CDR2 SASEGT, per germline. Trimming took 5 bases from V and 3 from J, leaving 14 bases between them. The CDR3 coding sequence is TGTGCCAGCAGTCCAACCGGGACGTCCAATCAGCCCCAGCATTTT. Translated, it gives CASSPTGTSNQPQHF.

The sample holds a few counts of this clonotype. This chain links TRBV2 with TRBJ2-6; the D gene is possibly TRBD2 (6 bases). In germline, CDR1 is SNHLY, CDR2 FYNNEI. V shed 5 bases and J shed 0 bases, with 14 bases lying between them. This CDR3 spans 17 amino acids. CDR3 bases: TGTGCCAGCAGTCAAATACCGGACTACTCTGGGGCCAACGTCCTGACTTTC. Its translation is CASSQIPDYSGANVLTF. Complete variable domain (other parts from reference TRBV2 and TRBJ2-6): EPEVTQTPSHQVTQMGQEVILRCVPISNHLYFYWYRQILGQKVEFLVSFYNNEISEKSEIFDDQFSVERPDGSNFTLKIRSTKLEDSAMYFCASSQIPDYSGANVLTFGAGSRLTVL.

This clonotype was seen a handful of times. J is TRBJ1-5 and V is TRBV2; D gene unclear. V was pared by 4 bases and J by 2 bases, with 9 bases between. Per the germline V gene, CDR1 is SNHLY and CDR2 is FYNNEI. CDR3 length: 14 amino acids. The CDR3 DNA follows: TGTGCCAGCAGTGTTACATCGGGCAATCAGCCCCAGCATTTT. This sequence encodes CASSVTSGNQPQHF. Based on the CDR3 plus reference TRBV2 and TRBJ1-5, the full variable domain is EPEVTQTPSHQVTQMGQEVILRCVPISNHLYFYWYRQILGQKVEFLVSFYNNEISEKSEIFDDQFSVERPDGSNFTLKIRSTKLEDSAMYFCASSVTSGNQPQHFGDGTRLSIL.

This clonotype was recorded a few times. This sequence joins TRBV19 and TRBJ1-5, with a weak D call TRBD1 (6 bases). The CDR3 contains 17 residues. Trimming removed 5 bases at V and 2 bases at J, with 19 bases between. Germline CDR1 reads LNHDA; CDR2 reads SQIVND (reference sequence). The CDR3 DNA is TGTGCCAGTAGTCCCTGGGGACAAACCAGAGGCAATCAGCCCCAGCATTTT. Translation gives CASSPWGQTRGNQPQHF.

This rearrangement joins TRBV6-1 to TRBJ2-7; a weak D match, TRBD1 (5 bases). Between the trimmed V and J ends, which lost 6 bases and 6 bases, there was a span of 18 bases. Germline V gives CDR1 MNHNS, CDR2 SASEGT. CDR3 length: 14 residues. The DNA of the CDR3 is TGTGCCAGCAGCACAAGGGGATATACCATCGAGCAGTACTTC. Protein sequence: CASSTRGYTIEQYF.

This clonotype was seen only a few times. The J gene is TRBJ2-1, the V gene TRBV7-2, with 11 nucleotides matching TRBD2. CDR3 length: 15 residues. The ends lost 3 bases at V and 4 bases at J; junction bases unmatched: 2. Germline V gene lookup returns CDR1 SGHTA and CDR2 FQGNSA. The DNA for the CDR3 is TGTGCCAGCAGCTTTACTAGCGGGGGATACAATGAGCAGTTCTTC. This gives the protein CASSFTSGGYNEQFF.

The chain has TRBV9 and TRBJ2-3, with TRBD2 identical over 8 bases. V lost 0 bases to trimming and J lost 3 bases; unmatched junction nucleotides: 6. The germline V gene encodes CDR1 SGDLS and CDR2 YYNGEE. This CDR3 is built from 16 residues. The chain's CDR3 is CASSVASGGPTDTQYF. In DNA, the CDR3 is TGTGCCAGCAGCGTAGCGAGCGGGGGACCGACAGATACGCAGTATTTT.

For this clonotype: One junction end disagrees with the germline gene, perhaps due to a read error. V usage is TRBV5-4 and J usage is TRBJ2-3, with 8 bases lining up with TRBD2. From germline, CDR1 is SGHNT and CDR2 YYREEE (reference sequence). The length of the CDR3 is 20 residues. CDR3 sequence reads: CASSLSSGSFSYTPTDTQYF. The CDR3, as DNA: TGTGCCAGCAGCTTGTCTAGCGGGTCATTCAGCTATACACCCACAGATACGCAGTACTTT.

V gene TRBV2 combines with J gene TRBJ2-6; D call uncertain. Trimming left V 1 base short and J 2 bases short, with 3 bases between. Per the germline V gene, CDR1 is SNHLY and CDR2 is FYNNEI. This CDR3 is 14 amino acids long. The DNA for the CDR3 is TGTGCCAGCAGTGAAGGGCCTGGGGCCAACGTCCTGACTTTC. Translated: CASSEGPGANVLTF.

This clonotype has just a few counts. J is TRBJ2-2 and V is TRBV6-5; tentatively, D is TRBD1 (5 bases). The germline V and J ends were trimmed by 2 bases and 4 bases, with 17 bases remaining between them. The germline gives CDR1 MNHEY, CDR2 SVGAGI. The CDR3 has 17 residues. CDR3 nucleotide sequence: TGTGCCAGCAGTTACCAGATACCGGTTCAGGGCACCGGGGAGCTGTTTTTT. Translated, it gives CASSYQIPVQGTGELFF.